This T cell receptor beta chain was identified during a study of cytotoxic CD8 clonotypes in ibrutinib-treated CLL. Study in general: IGHV unmutated 17; relapsed/refractory 11; treatment-naive approximately 15. Study-level findings and limits: Against age-matched healthy donors, baseline clonality ran higher and tracked circulating CD8+ T-cell counts. Clonality, elevated at ibrutinib response, dropped back toward baseline at progression.

With respect to this clone: The antigen remains unidentified.

Produced via immunoSEQ multiplex PCR; TCRdb's table is partial and in-frame only. The sample lists about 200,000 clones, about 72% occurring once. From germline, CDR1 is MDHEN and CDR2 SYDVKM. The V end lost 8 bases, the J end lost 1 base, and 12 bases lay between the germline ends. This CDR3 spans 13 amino acids. Roughly 2 micrograms of genomic DNA, which was extracted from cryopreserved PBMCs, served as the material used for the TCR beta libraries. V is TRBV28 and J is TRBJ2-7, with D tentatively TRBD1 or TRBD2 (5 bases each). The starting material was PBMCs, obtained after 24 months of ibrutinib treatment. The clonotype originates from a human donor with chronic lymphocytic leukemia. The CDR3 loop is CASYGTTSYEQYF. The CDR3 DNA sequence: TGTGCCAGCTACGGGACCACTTCCTACGAGCAGTACTTC.